This TCR beta chain originates from a study of shared clonotypes between healthy human individuals. Study summary: Per donor, CD8 memory used one plate, CD8 naive used two, CD4 memory used three and CD4 naive used three.

Overall study results and limits: Some clonotypes were shared by all four sorted-subset donors, while others were not shared. The non-shared ones had lower generation probabilities than the shared ones.

Measured with immunoSEQ multiplex PCR; TCRdb has only the in-frame clones, and not every one. The sample contains 600,000 to 800,000 clones, over 55% of which appear only once. Donors comprised only Caucasian adults living in Nashville, Tennessee. Per germline, CDR1 SEHNR and CDR2 FQNEAQ (reference sequence). This CDR3 comprises 17 residues. Deletions cut 2 bases from V and 5 bases from J, with 21 bases between. This clone was picked up a small number of times. Antigen: not known. This sequence was found in a woman aged 25 to 39 in good health. Sequences were obtained from memory CD4+ T cells sorted from blood. Subset defined: CD45RA-negative fraction. The chain has TRBV7-9 and TRBJ1-1, with a tentative D call TRBD1 (5 bases). The CDR3 DNA follows: TGTGCCAGCAGCTTATTCCAGTCAGGGATGGCGGGTACTGAAGCTTTCTTT. Translating gives CASSLFQSGMAGTEAFF.